The T cell receptor (beta chain) under discussion was sequenced for a study of CD8 T cells in Susac syndrome. This CDR3 is built from 16 residues. Germline V gene data show CDR1 as MNHEY and CDR2 as SVGEGT. V was shortened by 2 bases and J by 7 bases, with 18 bases between the two germline ends. Reverse transcription of about 0.5 to 1 ug RNA was performed with random hexamers. The authors amplified TCR beta CDR3 across 54 Vbeta and 13 Jbeta using immunoSEQ multiplex PCR. TCRdb ran MiXCR on the immunoSEQ multiplex PCR reads and lists one entry per CDR3 protein. The sample lists hundreds of thousands of distinct CDR3 sequences, 80% to 95% occurring once.

Sequencing used CD4+ T cells from PBMCs. The sequence was collected from a human donor with multiple sclerosis. The V and J genes are TRBV6-2 or TRBV6-3 and TRBJ2-1; tentatively, D is TRBD2 (6 bases). CDR3 protein: CASSYPRTPGGNEQFF. The CDR3 bases are TGTGCCAGCAGTTACCCGCGGACCCCTGGGGGGAATGAGCAGTTCTTC.